The clone carrying this T cell receptor beta chain was picked up a small number of times. Its antigen is unidentified. Time point: blood 4 weeks post-SBRT, at nephrectomy. The treatment is: 15 Gy SBRT to primary tumor, nephrectomy 4 weeks later. Nephrectomy followed 15 Gy stereotactic body radiation by 4 weeks. Sequenced by immunoSEQ multiplex PCR; TCRdb stores in-frame clones only, minus some. The sample lists around 170,000 clones; 88% were seen once. This entry is derived from a study of radiation and T cells in renal cell carcinoma. This CDR3 comprises 13 residues. V lost 3 bases, J lost 4 bases, and 4 bases lay in between. Germline V gene lookup returns CDR1 LNHDA and CDR2 SQIVND (reference sequence). Regarding the study as a whole: In blood, top tumor clones expanded by 2 weeks, shrinking by 4.

The receptor comes from a woman aged 45-59 years with renal cell carcinoma. The sample in question was blood, obtained from a patient whose treatment included radiotherapy and nephrectomy. The rearrangement uses TRBV19 and TRBJ1-6; D gene ambiguous. The DNA for the CDR3 is TGTGCCAGTAGTATTGGATATAATTCACCCCTCCACTTT. Its translation is CASSIGYNSPLHF.